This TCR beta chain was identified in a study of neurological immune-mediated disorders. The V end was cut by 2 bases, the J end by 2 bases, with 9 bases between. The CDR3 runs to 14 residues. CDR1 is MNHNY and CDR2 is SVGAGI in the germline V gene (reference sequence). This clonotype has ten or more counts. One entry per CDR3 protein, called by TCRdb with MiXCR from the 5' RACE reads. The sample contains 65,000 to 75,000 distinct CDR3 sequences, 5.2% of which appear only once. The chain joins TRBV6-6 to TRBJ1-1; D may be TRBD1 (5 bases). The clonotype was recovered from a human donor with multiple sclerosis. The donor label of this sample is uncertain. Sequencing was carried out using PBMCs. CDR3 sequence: CASSYGQGNTEAFF. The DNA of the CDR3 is TGTGCCAGCAGTTACGGGCAGGGCAACACTGAAGCTTTCTTT.